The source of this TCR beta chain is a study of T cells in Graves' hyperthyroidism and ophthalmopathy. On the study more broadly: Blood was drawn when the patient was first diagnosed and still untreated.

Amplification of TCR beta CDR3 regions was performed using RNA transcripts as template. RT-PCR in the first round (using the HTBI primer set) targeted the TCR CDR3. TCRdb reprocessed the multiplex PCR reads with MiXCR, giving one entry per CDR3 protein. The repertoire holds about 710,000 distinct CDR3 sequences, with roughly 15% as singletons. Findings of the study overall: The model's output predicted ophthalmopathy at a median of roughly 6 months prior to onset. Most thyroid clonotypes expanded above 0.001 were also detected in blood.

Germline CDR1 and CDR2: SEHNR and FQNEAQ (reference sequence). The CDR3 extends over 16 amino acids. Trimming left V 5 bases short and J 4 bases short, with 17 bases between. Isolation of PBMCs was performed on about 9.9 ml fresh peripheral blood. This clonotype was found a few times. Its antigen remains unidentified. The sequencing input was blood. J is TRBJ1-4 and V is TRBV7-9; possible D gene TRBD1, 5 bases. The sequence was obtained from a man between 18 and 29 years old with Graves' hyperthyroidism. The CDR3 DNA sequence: TGTGCCAGCAGCCCCCACGCGGGACGGATTAATGAAAAACTGTTTTTT. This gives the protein CASSPHAGRINEKLFF.